Included here is one T cell receptor (beta chain) sequence, with context. The target of this receptor is not known. Base qualities are not provided; no much larger clone lies one nucleotide away. The data were obtained in a study of cytomegalovirus exposure and HLA in healthy donors (dated by TCRdb to between 2016 and 2019). Background on the whole study: An earlier analysis of fewer than 750 of the donors reported 276 Gb of sequence data and roughly 120 million unique TCR beta sequences obtained from about 200 million T cells. The study aimed to test whether cataloging public T cell receptors could reveal signatures of past pathogen exposure. Rather than using new phenotypic data, the later analysis identified candidate immune exposures from TCR beta sequences and from how often those sequences occurred across donors. Every repertoire in the discovery cohort had been generated on one and the same sequencing platform. To decide whether each TCR beta V gene segment behaved as functional or pseudogenic, an earlier analysis of some 600 of the donors relied on high-throughput TCR beta sequencing. To predict cytomegalovirus infection status, the study combined high-throughput TCR immunosequencing, statistical association of individual TCRs with disease status, and machine learning. Among the approximately 420 genotyped donors, approximately 82% belonged to the genetic ancestry cluster associated with self-reported Caucasian donors. A later genetic analysis used genome-wide SNP genotypes for about 60% of the 666 donors, treating that subset as a discovery cohort. An early release that covered approximately 600 HLA-typed donors contained about 300 gigabases of sequencing data and about 93 million unique TCR sequences. The number of donors typed differed by locus, with roughly 620-630 for A, B, C, DRB1 and DQB1, around 560 for DQA1, about 610 for DPA1, and around 450 for DPB1. Donor age, sex, ethnicity and CMV serostatus were compiled together with the repertoire data. Because of strong linkage in the cohort, roughly five DR-DQ haplotypes were treated as single units for association and clustering. Among over 350 genotyped donors of the cohort, an average of around 240,000 unique TCR beta nucleotide sequences were sequenced per donor, 15% to 20% of them non-productive. A separate validation cohort of more than 100 different subjects was used in addition to the approximately 610-subject first cohort. In a later analysis, previously published TCR beta repertoires from fewer than 750 donors were re-analyzed and high-resolution HLA genotyping was added so that TCR occurrence patterns could be studied. HLA typing included class I and class II loci at four-digit resolution. The T cell repertoires of under 750 subjects were profiled by immunosequencing and related to cytomegalovirus serostatus.

Overall study results and their limits: The authors suggested that the approach could potentially be extended to other disease states and immunological phenotypes. In an earlier analysis of 500 to 650 of the donors, most TCR beta V segments appeared in productive rearrangements about 87% or about 30% of the time, broadly matching IMGT annotations. Because HLA typing was missing for some donors at each locus, association tests included only the typed subset. Some IMGT-functional V segments, including TRBV6-2 and TRBV6-3, could not be told apart with the 87-base-pair reads, so those segments were excluded. The sequencing pipeline was judged likely to have produced a cluster of highly shared sequence variants as a technical artifact. The study gave a list of around 170 TCR beta chains associated with cytomegalovirus. Roughly 17 rarely observed V segments, including chromosome 9 orphons, were excluded from the earlier analysis of about 610 of the donors because counts were too low. The cohort was sequenced for TCR beta chains only, and without alpha or paired-chain data the features that could be detected were limited. Compared with the approximately 700-donor mean, donors in an Asian-associated ancestry cluster had fewer N-insertions in productive TCRs, according to a later genetic analysis. For the cohort, immune exposure information was limited to CMV serostatus. In a later genetic analysis, a missense DCLRE1C variant was associated with V-gene and J-gene trimming of TCR beta chains, and the association was replicated in an independent cohort. Correlated functional status among segregating V segments might reflect linkage disequilibrium, but an unknown experimental factor could not be ruled out. Compared with equally common non-associated chains, HLA-associated TCR beta chains in a later analysis were more clonally expanded and had lower generation probabilities. While some public TCRs were present in many individuals, most TCR sequences turned up only very rarely across donors. Strong co-occurrence of HLA alleles, especially DR and DQ, made assigning TCR associations to individual alleles difficult. Several of the top co-occurrence clusters appeared to be linked to parvovirus B19, influenza, CMV and Epstein-Barr virus, according to a later analysis. The classifier was reported to diagnose cytomegalovirus status with high specificity and sensitivity in both the original and validation cohorts. A few of the identified cytomegalovirus-associated TCR beta chains were confirmed in vitro to be specific for cytomegalovirus antigens. The presence/absence analyses assumed that sequencing depth was roughly uniform across donors, and that assumption may not be true. A later analysis found that most CMV-associated TCR beta chains appeared HLA-restricted, with HLA associations seemingly driven largely by CMV exposure. A further reported finding was that TCR beta sequences accurately predicted the HLA-A and HLA-B alleles for most subjects in the first cohort. A later analysis associated about 17,000 TCR beta sequences with specific HLA alleles at a false discovery rate of 0.05. In a later analysis, the rate of TCR association differed among HLA loci, with DRB1 alleles having the most associated TCRs and HLA-C alleles having the fewest.

Libraries were built with the immunoSEQ multiplex PCR assay. A mixture of 60 forward primers for TCR Vbeta segments and 13 reverse primers for TCR Jbeta segments was used in the multiplex PCR. A multiplex PCR assay on genomic DNA amplified the CDR3 region of rearranged TCR beta genes. Amplified TCR beta libraries were sequenced as 87-base-pair reads on the Illumina HiSeq System. The paper's data handling went like this. Across the 670 or so repertoires, a later analysis counted approximately 75 million unique TCR beta chains, 9.5 million to 12 million of which were shared by at least two donors. Raw reads were error-corrected and collapsed into unique sequences with a nearest-neighbor algorithm that merged closely related sequences to remove PCR and sequencing errors. V, D and J gene segments were assigned by aligning CDR3 sequences to IMGT reference sequences. Each retained sequence needed at least a six-nucleotide match to both a V gene segment and a J gene segment. Rearrangements were called productive when the CDR3 lacked stop codons and stayed in frame with V and J; all others were non-productive. Following IMGT convention, CDR3 was defined as the stretch from the second conserved V-encoded cysteine up to the conserved J-encoded phenylalanine. In an earlier analysis of 500 to 650 of the donors, sequences lacking an unambiguous match to a single V gene segment were excluded. An earlier analysis of several hundred of the donors called V segments functional above 56.7% productive rearrangements and segregating when the between-donor standard deviation exceeded 5%. To diagnose cytomegalovirus status from the catalog of TCR beta chain sequences, a statistical classification framework was built. In a later analysis, TCR nucleotide sequences were compared against IMGT/GENE-DB human TR gene sequences so that V and J genes could be assigned. The TCRdist pipeline was used in a later analysis to assign CDR3 sequences and most-parsimonious VDJ recombination scenarios. In a later analysis, every TCR beta chain was defined by the combination of its CDR3 amino acid sequence and its V-gene family, and reads without a unique V-gene family were dropped. As a way to deal with suspected cross-contamination and a sequencing artifact, a later analysis dropped approximately 570 nucleotide sequences that were highly shared and had low generation probability. In a later analysis, a clonal expansion index was calculated for each public chain from normalized within-repertoire ranks of inferred template counts. A later analysis computed generation probabilities with a VDJ recombination model fitted to out-of-frame rearrangements, and checked the results against IGoR. In a later analysis, hypergeometric tests were used to score TCR-TCR, TCR-HLA and TCR-CMV co-occurrence, with a repertoire-size bias correction applied to TCR pairs. A later analysis estimated false discovery rates by permuting HLA or CMV assignments 20 times. In a later analysis, co-occurring TCRs were grouped using DBSCAN, with TCRdist sequence similarity added in when clustering inside HLA-allele-positive subsets. Repertoires with fewer than 30,000 or more than 120,000 public chains were left out of co-occurrence clustering, as were five repertoires with anomalous nucleotide sharing. TCRdb's version of the immuneACCESS table is confined to in-frame rearrangements and falls short of the full clone set. An unresolved V gene accounts for under half of the shortfall where checked; the remainder is of unknown origin. Clone size and V and J calls were adopted from that table, with D and trimming inferred from the DNA. Within this sample are almost 200,000 clones, with roughly 77% of them counted one time only. Approximately 0.36% of the sample is in the top ten clones.

In total, roughly 670 healthy bone marrow donors made up the cohort. At the time of sampling, all cohort members were nominally healthy, though unrecorded immune exposures were likely present. The donor tested CMV seropositive and was one of the 289 seropositive cohort members. A peripheral blood sample was collected from each donor, and TCR beta sequencing was performed on peripheral blood mononuclear cells. Genomic DNA was extracted from the blood cell samples with the Qiagen DNeasy Blood Extraction Kit. From the cysteine through the phenylalanine, the CDR3 covers 15 amino acids. Only the CDR3 DNA stays, 45 bases, in frame from base 1. CDR1 and CDR2, per the germline V gene, are SGHVS and FQNEAQ. The V end gives up 6 bases and the J end 4 bases, leaving 11 bases in the junction not matched to a gene.

The chain links TRBV7-8 with TRBJ1-1; 7 central bases correspond to TRBD1. The sequence derives from a male donor in good health and CMV-seropositive. Sequenced material: PBMCs. The CDR3 protein sequence reads: CASRLYTGAGTEAFF. At the DNA level, the sequence is TGTGCCAGCAGACTCTATACAGGGGCGGGCACTGAAGCTTTCTTT.